This T cell receptor beta chain stems from a study of blood T cell repertoires in COVID-19 (TCRdb year 2020). Broadly, across the study: Samples covering the acute and convalescent phases of COVID-19 were provided by collaborators in the United States, Italy and Spain. Deeply sampled blood TCRbeta repertoires from subjects exposed to, actively infected with, or recovered from COVID-19 were included in the dataset. The prospective study material was composed of cDNA or gDNA derived from T cells, B-cell-depleted T cells, or PBMCs. A de-identified subject ID, COVID-19 status, age in years and sex were almost always included in the sample metadata. The repertoires were made available in a free public database intended to serve as a resource for research on the immune response to SARS-CoV-2. Samples were obtained from the ongoing ImmuneRACE study (first 160 participants) and from 1,000 to 1,500 subjects provided by 6 global collaborators. HLA class I and class II types, where available, came from metadata supplied by the sample provider rather than from assay-based typing. Study-level results and caveats: The amount of clinical and demographic metadata varied by source and participant and was provided uncurated.

This clone appeared once. The antigen it binds to is not known. Base qualities are not at hand, and no much larger clone is one base apart. TCRbeta CDR3 regions were amplified from genomic DNA using the immunoSEQ Assay, a bias-controlled multiplex PCR. In the source study's methods: Nucleated cell counts per sample were estimated from amplification of reference gene primers within the assay. To quantify the absolute abundance of each unique TCRbeta CDR3 rearrangement, sequence reads were collapsed and filtered. For each sample, productive Simpson clonality was calculated as the square root of Simpson's diversity index over productive rearrangements. The clones in this table, taken by TCRdb from immuneACCESS, are in-frame only. Not every clone is retained; where verified, under half of the shortfall comes from an unresolved V gene, and the cause of the rest is unknown. That table supplies the V and J calls and clone size; D and trimming were determined from the DNA. This sample comprises some 200,000 clones, around 80% of them detected only once. Approximately 10% of the sample is held by the ten biggest clonotypes.

Whole blood was collected in K2EDTA tubes by collaborating institutions according to the institutions' own protocols. Collaborator samples were shipped for TCRbeta analysis as frozen whole blood, isolated PBMCs, or DNA extracted from either sample type. The sequence was obtained from a man aged 50-60 years with active or convalescent COVID-19. The material sequenced was peripheral blood.

The CDR3 reads as follows: CASSLGLTTDTQYF. The DNA reads TGTGCCAGCAGCTTGGGACTGACCACAGATACGCAGTATTTT. The sequence joins TRBV9 to TRBJ2-3, with a tentative D gene TRBD2 over 6 matching bases. V and J lose 4 bases and 2 bases, and a span of 11 bases separates them. Based on the germline V gene, the CDR1 and CDR2 sequences are SGDLS and YYNGEE. The CDR3 contains 14 residues, cysteine and phenylalanine counted. Only the CDR3 DNA is retained, 42 bases long and in frame from the first base.